The clone carrying this T cell receptor beta chain showed up just a few times. The data were obtained in a study of blood T cells in healthy people across ages. CDR1 MGHRA and CDR2 YSYEKL come from the germline V gene. The CDR3 is 13 amino acids. Trimming stripped 0 bases from V and 13 bases from J, with 13 bases between. Sample-barcoded 5' priming and a J-beta primer mix drove a second PCR of roughly 6 to 12 cycles. Using its own MiXCR run on the 5' RACE reads, TCRdb lists one record per CDR3 protein. The sample shows 1.2 million to 1.5 million distinct CDR3 sequences, roughly 60% of them seen only once.

The V gene is TRBV4-1, the J gene TRBJ2-4; TRBD1 or TRBD2 may be the D gene (5 bases each). The receptor was isolated from a man between 18 and 35 years old in good health. The sample was blood. Written as DNA, the CDR3 is TGCGCCAGCAGCCAAGAGAAGAGGGGAGAGCAGTACTTC. It encodes CASSQEKRGEQYF.